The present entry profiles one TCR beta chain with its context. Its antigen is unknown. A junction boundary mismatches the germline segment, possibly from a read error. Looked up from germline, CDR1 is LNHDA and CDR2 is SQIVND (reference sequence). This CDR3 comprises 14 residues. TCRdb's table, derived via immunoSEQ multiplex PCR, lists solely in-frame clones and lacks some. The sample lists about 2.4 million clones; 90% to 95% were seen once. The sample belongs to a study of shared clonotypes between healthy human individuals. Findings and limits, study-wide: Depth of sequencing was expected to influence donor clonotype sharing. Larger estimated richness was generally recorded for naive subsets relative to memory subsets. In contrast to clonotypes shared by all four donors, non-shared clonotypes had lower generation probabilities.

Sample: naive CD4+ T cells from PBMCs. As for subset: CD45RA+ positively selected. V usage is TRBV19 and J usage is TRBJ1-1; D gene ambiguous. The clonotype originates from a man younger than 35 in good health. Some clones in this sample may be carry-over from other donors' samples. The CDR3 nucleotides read TGTGCCAGCACCCCCGGGCAGCGACTAACTGGAGCTTTCTTT. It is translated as CASTPGQRLTGAFF.